This TCR beta chain emerged from a study of response to subunit inactivated influenza vaccine. Overall study findings and caveats: Researchers suggested that each seasonal influenza vaccination recruits few new T cells.

CDR3 length equals 14 residues. Germline loops: CDR1 MNHEY, CDR2 SMNVEV (reference sequence). V shed 7 bases and J shed 4 bases, with 17 bases lying between them. Concerning this clonotype itself: The antigen is not known.

TCRdb re-called the RT-PCR reads with MiXCR, one entry per CDR3 protein. The sample shows about 480,000 distinct CDR3 sequences, around 25% of them seen only once. V usage is TRBV27 and J usage is TRBJ2-7, with D possibly being TRBD2 (5 bases). The source of this sequence is a man aged 45-60 years who received an inactivated influenza vaccine. This material consisted of CD4+ T cells sorted from PBMCs, taken 5 days after vaccination. This CDR3 reads CASNPDPTGYEQYF. Written as DNA, the CDR3 is TGTGCCAGCAACCCGGACCCTACGGGGTACGAGCAGTACTTC.